Listed below are T cell receptor beta chains from one sample, sequenced in a study of blood T cell repertoires in COVID-19. Clones were read by immunoSEQ multiplex PCR, and TCRdb kept only the in-frame ones, dropping some. The profile covers approximately 240,000 clones, with roughly nine tenths appearing a single time and under 4% taken by the ten largest. The material sequenced was PBMCs or T cells enriched from blood (not recorded which). The receptor source for this set is a woman aged 18-35 years in a cohort exposed to, infected with or recovered from COVID-19 (not recorded which). Both conserved end residues are part of each CDR3. The D gene is left open where the match is weak. Clone size appears in some rows only: once, few, many, or a class for an expanded clone.

V	size	J	D	DNA	CDR3
TRBV2	-	TRBJ2-5	-	TGTGCCAGCAGCCCCAGGGGTGGCCAAGAGACCCAGTACTTC	CASSPRGGQETQYF
TRBV5-6	-	TRBJ2-7	-	TGTGCCAGCAGCTTGGGCCGGCGTTTAGGGGACACCTACGAGCAGTACTTC	CASSLGRRLGDTYEQYF
TRBV4-1	-	TRBJ2-5	-	TGCGCCAGCAGCCAAGCGGGAACCCCAGCAGCTCAAGAGACCCAGTACTTC	CASSQAGTPAAQETQYF
TRBV18	-	TRBJ1-5	-	TGTGCCAGCTCACTTGGACAGTCACGGGATGGCAATCAGCCCCAGCATTTT	CASSLGQSRDGNQPQHF
TRBV5-1	-	TRBJ1-1	-	TGCGCCAGCAGCTTGCGGGGGGGCGTCGACACTGAAGCTTTCTTT	CASSLRGGVDTEAFF
TRBV2	-	TRBJ1-1	-	TGTGCCGCACAGTTTTACACTGAAGCTTTCTTT	CAAQFYTEAFF
TRBV10-1	-	TRBJ2-1	-	TGCGCCAGCAGTCCTTCTAGCGCTCTCTCCCACAATGAGCAGTTCTTC	CASSPSSALSHNEQFF
TRBV6-5	-	TRBJ1-3	TRBD1	TGTGCCAGCAGCTATCGACAGGGGTCTGGAAACACCATATATTTT	CASSYRQGSGNTIYF
TRBV5-4	-	TRBJ2-3	TRBD2	TGTGCCAGCAGCCCGGGCGGACTAGAGGGTGTTAGCACAGATACGCAGTATTTT	CASSPGGLEGVSTDTQYF
TRBV7-8	once	TRBJ2-7	TRBD1	TGTGCCAGCAGCTTCGATATAGGACAGGGAACCTACGAGCAGTACTTC	CASSFDIGQGTYEQYF
TRBV7-9	-	TRBJ2-3	-	TGTGCCAGCACCCCAGTTTCGGATACGCAGTATTTT	CASTPVSDTQYF
TRBV27	-	TRBJ1-1	TRBD1	TGTGCCAGCAGTTGGGACAGGGGGCTTCGAACTGAAGCTTTCTTT	CASSWDRGLRTEAFF
TRBV28	-	TRBJ2-1	-	TGTGCCAGCAGTTTGTCCCCGGGACTCGGAAGCTCCTACAATGAGCAGTTCTTC	CASSLSPGLGSSYNEQFF
TRBV28	-	TRBJ2-2	-	TGTGCCACCAGCGGAGGGGGCTACACCGGGGAGCTGTTTTTT	CATSGGGYTGELFF
TRBV5-1	-	TRBJ1-2	-	TGCGCCAGCCGACCTATCGGGGACTATGGCTACACCTTC	CASRPIGDYGYTF
TRBV7-9	-	TRBJ1-2	-	TGTGCCAGCAGCGGGCGCTATGGCTACACCTTC	CASSGRYGYTF
TRBV3-1/TRBV3-2	-	TRBJ1-1	TRBD1	TGTGCCAGCAGCCAAAATCGACAGGGCATCACTGAAGCTTTCTTT	CASSQNRQGITEAFF
TRBV18	-	TRBJ1-4	-	TGTGCCAGCTCACCAAACCAGGGCAGCGATAATGAAAAACTGTTTTTT	CASSPNQGSDNEKLFF
TRBV11-2	few	TRBJ2-1	-	TGTGCCAGCAGCTTAGATAGGAGCAATGAGCAGTTCTTC	CASSLDRSNEQFF
TRBV23-1	-	TRBJ1-2	-	TGCGCCAGCAGTCTTCAAGGCGGGGGGGCAATCGGTGGCTACACCTTC	CASSLQGGGAIGGYTF
TRBV5-4	-	TRBJ2-7	-	TGTGCCAGCACCAGAGAACAGGGATCCGAGCAGTACTTC	CASTREQGSEQYF
TRBV12-3/TRBV12-4	-	TRBJ2-7	-	TGTGCCAGCAGTTTAGCCGGAGGGTACGAGCAGTACTTC	CASSLAGGYEQYF
TRBV6-4	-	TRBJ2-1	TRBD2	TGTGCCAGCAGTGGCGGGAGGGGTGGGATAAATGAGCAGTTCTTC	CASSGGRGGINEQFF
TRBV19	-	TRBJ1-5	-	TGTGCCAGTAGTATAGGAAGCGGACGATGGAATCAGCCCCAGCATTTT	CASSIGSGRWNQPQHF
TRBV18	-	TRBJ2-7	TRBD1	TGTGCCAGCTCACCACTATCAGGACAGGGCTCCTACGAGCAGTACTTC	CASSPLSGQGSYEQYF
TRBV4-1	-	TRBJ2-5	-	TGCGCCAGCAGCCAAGATTTTGAGGAGACCCAGTACTTC	CASSQDFEETQYF
TRBV6-5	-	TRBJ1-1	-	TGTGCCAGCAGTTACGGGGGCAGTTCTGAAGCTTTCTTT	CASSYGGSSEAFF
TRBV11-2	-	TRBJ2-3	TRBD2	TGTGCCAGCAGCTTAGTATCCTCCGGCGGGAGGCGCACAGATACGCAGTATTTT	CASSLVSSGGRRTDTQYF
TRBV15	-	TRBJ2-1	-	TGTGCCACCAGCTCCCGGGACATGGCCGGGGACAATGAGCAGTTCTTC	CATSSRDMAGDNEQFF
TRBV13	-	TRBJ2-5	TRBD2	TGTGCCAGCAGCTTAGGAGCGGGACAAGAGACCCAGTACTTC	CASSLGAGQETQYF
TRBV7-3	-	TRBJ2-1	TRBD2	TGTGCCAGCAGGAAATCTAGCGGGGGGGCCCATGAGCAGTTCTTC	CASRKSSGGAHEQFF
TRBV28	-	TRBJ1-5	TRBD1	TGTGCCAGCAGTGGTCCGGGACAGGGCAATCAGCCCCAGCATTTT	CASSGPGQGNQPQHF
TRBV7-2	-	TRBJ1-2	TRBD1	TGTGCCAGCAGCCTAAACCGGGACAGATTATATTTCTACACCTTC	CASSLNRDRLYFYTF
TRBV6-5	-	TRBJ1-5	TRBD1	TGTGCCAGCAGTCCACAGGGGAGGCAGCCCCAGCATTTT	CASSPQGRQPQHF
TRBV9	-	TRBJ1-1	-	TGTGCCAGCAGCGTAGCTACAGGGCCTGGTGAGGGGAACACTGAAGCTTTCTTT	CASSVATGPGEGNTEAFF
TRBV11-2	-	TRBJ2-3	TRBD1	TGTGCCAGCAGCCGGGACAGGGGGAGGGATACGCAGTATTTT	CASSRDRGRDTQYF
TRBV27	few	TRBJ2-1	TRBD2	TGTGCCAGCAGTTCGTGGGCTAGCGGGAGTGGGAGCTCCTACAATGAGCAGTTCTTC	CASSSWASGSGSSYNEQFF
TRBV24-1	once	TRBJ1-2	-	TGTGCCACCAGTGACCCGGGACACAAAAATGGCTACACCTTC	CATSDPGHKNGYTF
TRBV5-4	-	TRBJ2-3	TRBD2	TGTGCCAGCAGCTTAAGGAGCGGGGGCCCCAGCACAGATACGCAGTATTTT	CASSLRSGGPSTDTQYF
TRBV6-5	-	TRBJ1-2	-	TGTGCCAGCAGTTACCGGACAGCAAGCTCTAACTATGGCTACACCTTC	CASSYRTASSNYGYTF
TRBV5-4	-	TRBJ2-5	-	TGTGCCAGCAGCCCAGAATCCAGAATGGAGACCCAGTACTTC	CASSPESRMETQYF
TRBV12-5	-	TRBJ2-3	TRBD1	TGTGCTAGTGGCCGCGGACAGGCCACAGATACGCAGTATTTT	CASGRGQATDTQYF
TRBV19	-	TRBJ2-5	TRBD2	TGTGCCAGTACGGGGGGATTGCAAGAGACCCAGTACTTC	CASTGGLQETQYF
TRBV2	-	TRBJ1-5	TRBD1	TGTGCCAGCAGATGGGACAGTGGCAATCAGCCCCAGCATTTT	CASRWDSGNQPQHF
TRBV11-2	-	TRBJ2-7	-	TGTGCCAGCAGCTTCCGCAGGGGATCGTCCTACGAGCAGTACTTC	CASSFRRGSSYEQYF
TRBV6-6	-	TRBJ1-4	-	TGTGCCAGCGAGGGTTTTGCAACTAATGAAAAACTGTTTTTT	CASEGFATNEKLFF